The entry below gives a single T cell receptor beta chain sequence along with its context. What it binds is unknown. Some clones are missing from TCRdb's copy, which holds only in-frame ones; the method was immunoSEQ multiplex PCR. The sample lists 2 million to 2.5 million clones, 92% occurring once. J lost 6 bases, V lost 0 bases, and 4 bases had no gene match. The germline V gene has CDR1 SGHVS and CDR2 FNYEAQ. The CDR3 is 14 amino acids. The donors were all Caucasian adults (living in Nashville, Tennessee). It was into CD45RA+ naive and CD45RA-negative memory subsets that the CD4+ cells were split. This sample stems from a study of shared clonotypes between healthy human individuals. On the study more broadly: A donor's plate count was three for CD4 naive and three for CD4 memory; CD8 naive had two and CD8 memory one. Whole-study findings and limits: Non-shared clonotypes displayed generation probabilities falling below those of clonotypes present in all four donors.

The TCR sequence derives from a young man in good health. Some clones in this sample may be carry-over from other donors' samples. Sequenced material: naive CD4+ T cells from PBMCs. Stated subset: CD45RA+ positively selected. This chain connects TRBV7-6 to TRBJ2-7; 8 nucleotides line up with TRBD1. The chain's CDR3 is CASSLARQGSEQYF. In DNA, the CDR3 is TGTGCCAGCAGCTTAGCGAGACAGGGGTCCGAGCAGTACTTC.